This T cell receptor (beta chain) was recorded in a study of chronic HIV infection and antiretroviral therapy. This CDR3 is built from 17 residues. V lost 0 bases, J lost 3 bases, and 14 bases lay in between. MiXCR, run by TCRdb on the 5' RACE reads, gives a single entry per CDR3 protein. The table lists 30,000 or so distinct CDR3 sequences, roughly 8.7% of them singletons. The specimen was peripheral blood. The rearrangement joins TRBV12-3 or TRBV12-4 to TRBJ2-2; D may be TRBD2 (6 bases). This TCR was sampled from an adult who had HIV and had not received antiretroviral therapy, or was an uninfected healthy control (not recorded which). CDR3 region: CASSLAPLAGHTGELFF. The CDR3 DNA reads TGTGCCAGCAGTTTAGCCCCCTTGGCGGGACACACCGGGGAGCTGTTTTTT.